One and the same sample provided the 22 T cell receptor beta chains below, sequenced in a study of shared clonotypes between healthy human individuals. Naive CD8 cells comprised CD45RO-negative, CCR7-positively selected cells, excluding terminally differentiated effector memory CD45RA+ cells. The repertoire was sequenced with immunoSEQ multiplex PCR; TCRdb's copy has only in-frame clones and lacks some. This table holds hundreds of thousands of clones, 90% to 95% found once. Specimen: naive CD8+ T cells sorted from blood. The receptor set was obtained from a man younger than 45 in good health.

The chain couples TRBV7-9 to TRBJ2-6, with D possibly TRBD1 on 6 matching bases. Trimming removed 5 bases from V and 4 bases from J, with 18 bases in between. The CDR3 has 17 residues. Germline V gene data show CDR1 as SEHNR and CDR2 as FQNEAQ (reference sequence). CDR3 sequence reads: CASSVSGQPLGANVLTF. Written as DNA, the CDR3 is TGTGCCAGCAGCGTTTCGGGACAACCGTTAGGGGCCAACGTCCTGACTTTC.

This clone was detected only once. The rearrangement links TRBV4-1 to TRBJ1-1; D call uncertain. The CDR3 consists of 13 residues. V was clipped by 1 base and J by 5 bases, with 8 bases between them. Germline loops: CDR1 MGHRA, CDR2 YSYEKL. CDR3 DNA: TGCGCCAGCAGCCAAGGGGCGCAAACTGAAGCTTTCTTT. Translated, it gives CASSQGAQTEAFF.

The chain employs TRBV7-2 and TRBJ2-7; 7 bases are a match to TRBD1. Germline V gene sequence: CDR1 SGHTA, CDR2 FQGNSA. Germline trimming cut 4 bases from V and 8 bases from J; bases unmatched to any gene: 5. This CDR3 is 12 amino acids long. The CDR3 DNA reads TGTGCCAGCAGCTCGAACAGGGGTCAGCAGTACTTC. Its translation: CASSSNRGQQYF.

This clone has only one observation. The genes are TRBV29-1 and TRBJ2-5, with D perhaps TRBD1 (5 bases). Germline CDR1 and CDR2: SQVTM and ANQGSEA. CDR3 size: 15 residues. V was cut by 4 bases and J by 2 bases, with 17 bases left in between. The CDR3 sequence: CSVVPTDKHQETQYF. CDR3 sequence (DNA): TGCAGCGTTGTGCCCACGGACAAGCATCAAGAGACCCAGTACTTC.

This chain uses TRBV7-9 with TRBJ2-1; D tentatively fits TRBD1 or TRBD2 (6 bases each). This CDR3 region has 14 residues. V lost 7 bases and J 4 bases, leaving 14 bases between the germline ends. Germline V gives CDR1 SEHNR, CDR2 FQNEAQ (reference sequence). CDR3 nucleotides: TGTGCCAGCACGGGGGCTGAGATATACAATGAGCAGTTCTTC. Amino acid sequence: CASTGAEIYNEQFF.

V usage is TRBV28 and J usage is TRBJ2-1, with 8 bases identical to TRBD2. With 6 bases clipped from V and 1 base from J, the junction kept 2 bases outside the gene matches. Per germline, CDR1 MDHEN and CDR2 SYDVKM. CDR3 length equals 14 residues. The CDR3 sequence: CASRGLESYNEQFF. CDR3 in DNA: TGTGCCAGCAGGGGACTAGAGTCCTACAATGAGCAGTTCTTC.

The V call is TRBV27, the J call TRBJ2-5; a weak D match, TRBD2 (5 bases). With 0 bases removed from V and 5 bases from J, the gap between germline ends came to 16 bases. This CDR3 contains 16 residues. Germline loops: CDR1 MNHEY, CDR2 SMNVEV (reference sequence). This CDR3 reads CASSLSGPGRGETQYF. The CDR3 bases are TGTGCCAGCAGTTTATCCGGCCCAGGAAGAGGGGAGACCCAGTACTTC.

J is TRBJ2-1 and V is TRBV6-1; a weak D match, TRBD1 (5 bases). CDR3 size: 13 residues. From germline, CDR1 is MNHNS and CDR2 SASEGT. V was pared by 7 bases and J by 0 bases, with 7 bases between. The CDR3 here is CASTGNSYNEQFF. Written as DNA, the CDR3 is TGTGCCAGCACAGGGAACTCCTACAATGAGCAGTTCTTC.

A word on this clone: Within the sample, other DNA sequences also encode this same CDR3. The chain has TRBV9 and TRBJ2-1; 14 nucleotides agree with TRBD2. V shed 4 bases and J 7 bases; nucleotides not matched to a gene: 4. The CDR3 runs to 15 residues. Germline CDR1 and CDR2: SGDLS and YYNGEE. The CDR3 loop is CASSPRTSGRNEQFF. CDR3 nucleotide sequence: TGTGCCAGCAGCCCCCGGACTAGCGGGAGGAATGAGCAGTTCTTC.

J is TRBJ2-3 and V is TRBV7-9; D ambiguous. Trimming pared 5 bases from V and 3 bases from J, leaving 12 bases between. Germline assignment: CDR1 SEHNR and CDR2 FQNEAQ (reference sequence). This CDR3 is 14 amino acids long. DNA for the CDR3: TGTGCCAGCAGCCCCCGGCCCCCGACAGATACGCAGTATTTT. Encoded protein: CASSPRPPTDTQYF.

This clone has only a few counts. The CDR3 DNA follows: TGTGCCAGCAGGGGCAGTCAGCTGTTTTTT. Translation gives CASRGSQLFF. The chain joins TRBV2 to TRBJ1-4; no reliable D call. CDR1 SNHLY and CDR2 FYNNEI come from the germline V gene. This CDR3 comprises 10 residues. Trimming pared 6 bases from V and 14 bases from J, leaving 10 bases between.

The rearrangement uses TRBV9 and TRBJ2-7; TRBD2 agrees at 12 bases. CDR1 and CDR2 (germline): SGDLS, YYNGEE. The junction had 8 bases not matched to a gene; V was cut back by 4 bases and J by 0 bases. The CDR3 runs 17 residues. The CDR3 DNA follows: TGTGCCAGCAGCTTAAGACTAGCGGGGGAAAGCTCCTACGAGCAGTACTTC. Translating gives CASSLRLAGESSYEQYF.

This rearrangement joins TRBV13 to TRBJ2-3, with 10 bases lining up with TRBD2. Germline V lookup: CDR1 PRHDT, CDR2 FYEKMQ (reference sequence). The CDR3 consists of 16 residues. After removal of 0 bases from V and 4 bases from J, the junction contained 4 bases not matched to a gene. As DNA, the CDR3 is TGTGCCAGCAGCTTAGGTCCTAGCGGGAGTTCAGATACGCAGTATTTT. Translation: CASSLGPSGSSDTQYF.

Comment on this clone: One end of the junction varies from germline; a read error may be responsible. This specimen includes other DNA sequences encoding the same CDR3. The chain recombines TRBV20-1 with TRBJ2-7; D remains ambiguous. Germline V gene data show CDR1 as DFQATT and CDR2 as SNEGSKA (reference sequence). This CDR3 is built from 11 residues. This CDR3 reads CSAREGYEQYF. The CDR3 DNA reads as TGCAGTGCTCGAGAAGGATACGAGCAGTACTTC.

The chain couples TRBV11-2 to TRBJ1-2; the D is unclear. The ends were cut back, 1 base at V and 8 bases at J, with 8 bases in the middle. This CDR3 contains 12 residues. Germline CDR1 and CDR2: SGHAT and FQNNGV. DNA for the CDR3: TGTGCCAGCAGCTTAGCTCTGCCCGGCTACACCTTC. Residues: CASSLALPGYTF.

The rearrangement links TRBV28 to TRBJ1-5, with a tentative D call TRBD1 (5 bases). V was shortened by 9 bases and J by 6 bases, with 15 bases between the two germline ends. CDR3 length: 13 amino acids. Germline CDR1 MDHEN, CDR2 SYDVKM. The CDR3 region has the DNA TGTGCCAGTTCCCAAGGGGACGCTCAGCCCCAGCATTTT. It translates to CASSQGDAQPQHF.

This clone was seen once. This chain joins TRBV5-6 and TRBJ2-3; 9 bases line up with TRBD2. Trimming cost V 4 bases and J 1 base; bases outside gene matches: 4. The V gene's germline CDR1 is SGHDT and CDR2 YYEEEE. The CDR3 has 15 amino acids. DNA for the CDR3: TGTGCCAGCAGCCCCCGACTAGCGGGCACAGATACGCAGTATTTT. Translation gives CASSPRLAGTDTQYF.

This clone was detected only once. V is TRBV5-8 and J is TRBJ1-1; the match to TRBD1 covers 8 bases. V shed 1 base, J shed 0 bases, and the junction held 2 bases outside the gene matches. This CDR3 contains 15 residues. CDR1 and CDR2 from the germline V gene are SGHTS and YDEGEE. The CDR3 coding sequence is TGTGCCAGCAGCTTGCGACAGGGGTTGAACACTGAAGCTTTCTTT. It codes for CASSLRQGLNTEAFF. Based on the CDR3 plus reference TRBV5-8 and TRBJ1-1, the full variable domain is EAGVTQSPTHLIKTRGQQATLRCSPISGHTSVYWYQQALGLGLQFLLWYDEGEERNRGNFPPRFSGRQFPNYSSELNVNALELEDSALYLCASSLRQGLNTEAFFGQGTRLTVV.

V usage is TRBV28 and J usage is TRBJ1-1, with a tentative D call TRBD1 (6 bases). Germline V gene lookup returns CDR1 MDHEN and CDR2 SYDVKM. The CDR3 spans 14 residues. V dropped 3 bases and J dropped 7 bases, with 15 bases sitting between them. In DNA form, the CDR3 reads TGTGCCAGCAGTTTTGACGGGGGCCCGCGTGAAGCTTTCTTT. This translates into CASSFDGGPREAFF. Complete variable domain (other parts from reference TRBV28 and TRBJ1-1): DVKVTQSSRYLVKRTGEKVFLECVQDMDHENMFWYRQDPGLGLRLIYFSYDVKMKEKGDIPEGYSVSREKKERFSLILESASTNQTSMYLCASSFDGGPREAFFGQGTRLTVV.

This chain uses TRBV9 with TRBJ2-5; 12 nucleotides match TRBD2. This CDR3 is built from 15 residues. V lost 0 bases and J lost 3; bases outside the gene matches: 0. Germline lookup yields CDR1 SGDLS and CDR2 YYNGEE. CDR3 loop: CASSVGLAGEETQYF. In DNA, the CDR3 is TGTGCCAGCAGCGTAGGACTAGCGGGAGAAGAGACCCAGTACTTC.

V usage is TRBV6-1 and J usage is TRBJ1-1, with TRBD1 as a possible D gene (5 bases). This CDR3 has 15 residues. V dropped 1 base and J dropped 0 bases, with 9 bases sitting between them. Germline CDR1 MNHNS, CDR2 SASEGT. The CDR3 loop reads CASSEETALNTEAFF. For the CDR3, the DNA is TGTGCCAGCAGTGAAGAGACAGCGTTGAACACTGAAGCTTTCTTT.

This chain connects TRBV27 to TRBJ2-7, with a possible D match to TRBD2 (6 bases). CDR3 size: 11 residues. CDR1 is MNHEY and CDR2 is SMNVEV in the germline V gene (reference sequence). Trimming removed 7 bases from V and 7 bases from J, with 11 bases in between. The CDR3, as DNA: TGTGCCAGCACCCGGGGGAGGGAGCAGTACTTC. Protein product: CASTRGREQYF.